The TCR beta chain described here comes from a study of T-cell memory formation after mild COVID-19. TCRdb re-analysed the 5' RACE reads in MiXCR, keeping a single row per CDR3 protein. The table includes a few hundred thousand distinct CDR3 sequences, over 20% detected once. This TCR derives from an adult woman who had mild COVID-19 (a few samples of this study predate the infection). Cell type and time point are not known. Specimen: PBMCs or a T cell subset sorted from them (not recorded which).

The CDR3: CASSLLAGGEDTQYF. Written as DNA, the CDR3 is TGTGCCAGCAGTTTACTAGCGGGGGGGGAAGATACGCAGTATTTT. The gene calls are TRBV7-9 and TRBJ2-3; 13 nucleotides agree with TRBD2. Germline V gives CDR1 SEHNR, CDR2 FQNEAQ (reference sequence). CDR3 length: 15 residues. Trimming took 6 bases from V and 5 from J; bases not matched to a gene: 5.